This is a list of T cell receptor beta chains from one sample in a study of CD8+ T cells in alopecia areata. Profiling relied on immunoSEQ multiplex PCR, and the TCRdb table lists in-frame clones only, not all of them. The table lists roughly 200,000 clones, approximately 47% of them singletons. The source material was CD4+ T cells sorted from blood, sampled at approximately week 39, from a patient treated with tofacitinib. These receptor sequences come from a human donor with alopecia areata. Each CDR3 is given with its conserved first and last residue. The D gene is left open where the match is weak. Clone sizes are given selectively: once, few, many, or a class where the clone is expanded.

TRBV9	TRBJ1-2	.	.	CASSVAGAGGYTF	TGTGCCAGCAGCGTAGCAGGGGCGGGTGGCTACACCTTC
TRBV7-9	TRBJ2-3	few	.	CASSLADRPSGSTDTQYF	TGTGCCAGCAGCTTAGCAGACCGACCGTCCGGCTCCACAGATACGCAGTATTTT
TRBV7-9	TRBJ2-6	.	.	CASSYPASSSGANVLTF	TGTGCCAGCAGCTATCCCGCCAGTAGCTCTGGGGCCAACGTCCTGACTTTC
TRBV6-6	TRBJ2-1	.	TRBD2	CASSLGASGFF	TGTGCCAGCAGTTTGGGAGCTAGCGGGTTCTTC
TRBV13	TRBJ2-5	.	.	CASSFKAGRETQYF	TGTGCCAGCAGCTTTAAGGCAGGGAGGGAGACCCAGTACTTC
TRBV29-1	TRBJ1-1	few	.	CSAITRTNTEAFF	TGCAGCGCTATTACAAGGACGAACACTGAAGCTTTCTTT
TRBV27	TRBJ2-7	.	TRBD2	CASSRAGTSGRVYEQYF	TGTGCCAGCAGCCGAGCCGGGACTAGCGGGAGAGTATACGAGCAGTACTTC
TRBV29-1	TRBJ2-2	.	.	CSVGFGTGELFF	TGCAGCGTTGGCTTTGGGACCGGGGAGCTGTTTTTT
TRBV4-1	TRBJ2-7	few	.	CASSPSPGVAGYEQYF	TGCGCCAGCAGCCCATCCCCAGGCGTGGCGGGCTACGAGCAGTACTTC
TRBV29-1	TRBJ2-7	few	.	CSVVGHGRAGEQYF	TGCAGCGTTGTAGGGCACGGTAGGGCTGGCGAGCAGTACTTC
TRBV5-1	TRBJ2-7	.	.	CASSYSGVSYEQYF	TGCGCCAGCAGCTACTCAGGGGTCTCCTACGAGCAGTACTTC
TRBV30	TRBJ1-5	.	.	CAWSGRTNQPQHF	TGTGCCTGGAGTGGACGTACCAATCAGCCCCAGCATTTT
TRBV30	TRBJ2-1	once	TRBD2	CACKRWGLAGALIF	TGTGCCTGCAAACGCTGGGGACTAGCGGGGGCCCTCATCTTC
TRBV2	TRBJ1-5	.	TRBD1	CASKNRGGSNQPQHF	TGTGCCAGCAAAAACAGGGGAGGTAGCAATCAGCCCCAGCATTTT
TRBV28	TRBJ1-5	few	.	CASSSLTGSNQPQHF	TGTGCCAGCAGTTCCCTCACGGGTAGCAATCAGCCCCAGCATTTT